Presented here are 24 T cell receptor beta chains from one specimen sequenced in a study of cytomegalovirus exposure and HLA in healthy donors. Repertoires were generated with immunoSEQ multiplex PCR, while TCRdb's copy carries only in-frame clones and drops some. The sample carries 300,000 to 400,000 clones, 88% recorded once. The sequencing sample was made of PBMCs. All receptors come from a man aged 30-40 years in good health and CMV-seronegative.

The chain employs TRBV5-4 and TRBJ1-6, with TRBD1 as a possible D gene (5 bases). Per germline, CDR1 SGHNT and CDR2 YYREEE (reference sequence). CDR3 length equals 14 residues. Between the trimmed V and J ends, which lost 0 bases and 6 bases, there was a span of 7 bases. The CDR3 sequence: CASSLAQGNSPLHF. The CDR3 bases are TGTGCCAGCAGCTTGGCGCAGGGTAATTCACCCCTCCACTTT.

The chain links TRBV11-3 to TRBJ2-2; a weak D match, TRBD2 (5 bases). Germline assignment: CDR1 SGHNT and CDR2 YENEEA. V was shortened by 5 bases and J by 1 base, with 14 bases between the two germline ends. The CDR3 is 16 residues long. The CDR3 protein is CASSLTEELNTGELFF. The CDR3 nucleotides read TGTGCCAGCAGCCTCACGGAGGAACTGAACACCGGGGAGCTGTTTTTT.

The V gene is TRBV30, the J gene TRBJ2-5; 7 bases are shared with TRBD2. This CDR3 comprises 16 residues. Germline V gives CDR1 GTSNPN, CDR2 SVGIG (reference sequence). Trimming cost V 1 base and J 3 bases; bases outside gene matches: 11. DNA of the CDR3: TGTGCCTGGAGTGCTTCTCTGGGGGGGGTGAAAGAGACCCAGTACTTC. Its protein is CAWSASLGGVKETQYF.

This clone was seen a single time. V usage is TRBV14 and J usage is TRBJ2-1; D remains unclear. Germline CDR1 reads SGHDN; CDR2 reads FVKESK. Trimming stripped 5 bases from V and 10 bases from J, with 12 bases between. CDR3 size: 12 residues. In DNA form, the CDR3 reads TGTGCCAGCAGCATTCACCCACGGGAGCAGTTCTTC. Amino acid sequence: CASSIHPREQFF.

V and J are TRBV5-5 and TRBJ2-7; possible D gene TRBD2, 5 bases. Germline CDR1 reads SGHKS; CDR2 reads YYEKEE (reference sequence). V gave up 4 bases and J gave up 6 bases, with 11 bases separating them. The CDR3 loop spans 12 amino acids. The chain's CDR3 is CASSGREFEQYF. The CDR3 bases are TGTGCCAGCAGCGGGAGAGAGTTCGAGCAGTACTTC. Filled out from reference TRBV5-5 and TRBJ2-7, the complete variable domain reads DAGVTQSPTHLIKTRGQQVTLRCSPISGHKSVSWYQQVLGQGPQFIFQYYEKEERGRGNFPDRFSARQFPNYSSELNVNALLLGDSALYLCASSGREFEQYFGPGTRLTVT.

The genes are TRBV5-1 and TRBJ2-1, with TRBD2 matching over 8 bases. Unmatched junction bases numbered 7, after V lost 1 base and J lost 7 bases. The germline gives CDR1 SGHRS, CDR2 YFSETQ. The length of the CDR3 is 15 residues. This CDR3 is CASSLSRGGPNEQFF. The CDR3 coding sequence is TGCGCCAGCAGCTTGAGTCGGGGGGGCCCGAATGAGCAGTTCTTC.

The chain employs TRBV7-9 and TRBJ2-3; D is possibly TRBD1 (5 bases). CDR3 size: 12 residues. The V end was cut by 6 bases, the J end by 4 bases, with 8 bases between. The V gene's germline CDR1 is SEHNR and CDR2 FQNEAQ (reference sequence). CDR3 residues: CASRRGADTQYF. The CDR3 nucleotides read TGTGCCAGCAGAAGGGGCGCAGATACGCAGTATTTT.

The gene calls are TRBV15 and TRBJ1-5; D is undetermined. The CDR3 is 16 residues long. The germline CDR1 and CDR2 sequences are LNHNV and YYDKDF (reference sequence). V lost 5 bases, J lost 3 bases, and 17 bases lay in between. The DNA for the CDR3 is TGTGCCACCAGCCCACGGGTGAGGGCCCTCAATCAGCCCCAGCATTTT. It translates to CATSPRVRALNQPQHF.

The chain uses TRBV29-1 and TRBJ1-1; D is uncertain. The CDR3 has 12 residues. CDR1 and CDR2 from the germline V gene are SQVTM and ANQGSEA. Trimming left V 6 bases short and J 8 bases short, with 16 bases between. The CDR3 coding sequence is TGCAGCGTGAAGGTCGGGAGGGAAGAAGCTTTCTTT. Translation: CSVKVGREEAFF.

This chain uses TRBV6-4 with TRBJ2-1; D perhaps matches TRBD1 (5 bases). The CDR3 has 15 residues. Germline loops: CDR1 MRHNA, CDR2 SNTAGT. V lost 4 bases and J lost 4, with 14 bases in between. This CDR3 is CASSASTEPYNEQFF. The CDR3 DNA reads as TGTGCCAGCAGTGCTTCGACAGAGCCTTACAATGAGCAGTTCTTC.

The DNA for the CDR3 is TGTGCCAGCAGTGACGGGGAGGGTGGCAATCAGCCCCAGCATTTT. It yields the protein CASSDGEGGNQPQHF. The rearrangement joins TRBV6-1 to TRBJ1-5; no reliable D call. The V end was cut by 3 bases, the J end by 2 bases, with 11 bases between. The CDR3 length is 15 residues. In germline, CDR1 is MNHNS, CDR2 SASEGT.

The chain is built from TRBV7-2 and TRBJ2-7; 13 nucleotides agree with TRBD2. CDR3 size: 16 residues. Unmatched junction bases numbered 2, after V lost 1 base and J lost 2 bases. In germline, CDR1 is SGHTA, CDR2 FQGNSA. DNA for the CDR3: TGTGCCAGCAGCTTAGGGGGACTAGCGGGGCCCTACGAGCAGTACTTC. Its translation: CASSLGGLAGPYEQYF.

CDR3 sequence: CASSIGVAGGLYNEQFF. CDR3 nucleotide sequence: TGTGCCAGTAGTATAGGGGTAGCGGGGGGGCTTTACAATGAGCAGTTCTTC. The V call is TRBV19, the J call TRBJ2-1; the match to TRBD2 covers 11 bases. The CDR3 is 17 residues long. CDR1 is LNHDA and CDR2 is SQIVND in the germline V gene (reference sequence). V lost 1 base to trimming and J lost 4 bases; unmatched junction nucleotides: 6. Variable domain in full (rest from reference TRBV19 and TRBJ2-1): DGGITQSPKYLFRKEGQNVTLSCEQNLNHDAMYWYRQDPGQGLRLIYYSQIVNDFQKGDIAEGYSVSREKKESFPLTVTSAQKNPTAFYLCASSIGVAGGLYNEQFFGPGTRLTVL.

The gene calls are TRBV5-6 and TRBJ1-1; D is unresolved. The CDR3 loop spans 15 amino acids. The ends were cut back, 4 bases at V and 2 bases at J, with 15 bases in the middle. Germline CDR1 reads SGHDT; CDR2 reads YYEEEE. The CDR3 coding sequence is TGTGCCAGCAGCCCTTTTGGCCCGGGAAACACTGAAGCTTTCTTT. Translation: CASSPFGPGNTEAFF.

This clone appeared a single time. For the CDR3, the DNA is TGCGCCAGCAGCCAATTCCTGACAGGGAACACTGAAGCTTTCTTT. Translating it yields CASSQFLTGNTEAFF. The gene calls are TRBV4-3 and TRBJ1-1; weak D call: TRBD1 (6 bases). This CDR3 contains 15 residues. Trimming pared 2 bases from V and 1 base from J, leaving 11 bases between. Germline CDR1 and CDR2: LGHNA and YSLEER.

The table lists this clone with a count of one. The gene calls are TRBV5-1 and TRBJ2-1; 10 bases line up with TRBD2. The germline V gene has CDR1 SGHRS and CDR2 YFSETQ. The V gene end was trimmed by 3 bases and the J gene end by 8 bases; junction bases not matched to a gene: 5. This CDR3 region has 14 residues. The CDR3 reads CASSSTGTSDEQFF. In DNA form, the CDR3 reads TGCGCCAGCAGCTCTACCGGGACTAGCGATGAGCAGTTCTTC.

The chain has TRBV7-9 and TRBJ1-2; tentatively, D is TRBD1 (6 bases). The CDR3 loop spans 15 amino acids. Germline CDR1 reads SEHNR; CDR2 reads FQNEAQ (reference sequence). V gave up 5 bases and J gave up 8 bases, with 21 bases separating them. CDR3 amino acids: CASSQGPGVWEGYTF. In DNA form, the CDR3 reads TGTGCCAGCAGCCAAGGCCCAGGGGTTTGGGAAGGCTACACCTTC.

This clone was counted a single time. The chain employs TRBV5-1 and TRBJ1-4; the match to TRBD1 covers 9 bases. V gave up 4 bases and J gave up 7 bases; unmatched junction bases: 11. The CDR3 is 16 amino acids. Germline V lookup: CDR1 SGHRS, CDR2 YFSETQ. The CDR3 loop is CASSREGQGGGEKLFF. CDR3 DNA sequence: TGCGCCAGCAGCCGAGAGGGACAGGGTGGCGGTGAAAAACTGTTTTTT. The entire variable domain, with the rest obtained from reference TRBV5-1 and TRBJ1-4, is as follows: KAGVTQTPRYLIKTRGQQVTLSCSPISGHRSVSWYQQTPGQGLQFLFEYFSETQRNKGNFPGRFSGRQFSNSRSEMNVSTLELGDSALYLCASSREGQGGGEKLFFGSGTQLSVL.

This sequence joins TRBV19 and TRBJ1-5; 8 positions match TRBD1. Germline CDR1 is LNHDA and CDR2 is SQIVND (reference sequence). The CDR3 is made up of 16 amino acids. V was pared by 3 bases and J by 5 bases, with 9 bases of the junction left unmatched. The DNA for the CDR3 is TGTGCCAGTAGTATTAACGACAGGGGCTCCTATCAGCCCCAGCATTTT. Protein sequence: CASSINDRGSYQPQHF.

CDR3 region: CASSQGWGQLNEKLFF. CDR3 nucleotides: TGCGCCAGCAGCCAAGGTTGGGGCCAACTGAATGAAAAACTGTTTTTT. The rearrangement joins TRBV4-1 to TRBJ1-4; D might be TRBD1 (5 bases). With 1 base removed from V and 5 bases from J, the gap between germline ends came to 14 bases. CDR3 length equals 16 residues. Germline CDR1 MGHRA, CDR2 YSYEKL.

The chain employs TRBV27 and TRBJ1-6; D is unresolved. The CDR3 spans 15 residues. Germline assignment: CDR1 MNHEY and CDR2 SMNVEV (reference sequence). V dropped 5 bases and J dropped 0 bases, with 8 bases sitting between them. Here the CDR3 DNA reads TGTGCCAGCAGTCCCGGGAGCTCCTATAATTCACCCCTCCACTTT. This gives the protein CASSPGSSYNSPLHF.

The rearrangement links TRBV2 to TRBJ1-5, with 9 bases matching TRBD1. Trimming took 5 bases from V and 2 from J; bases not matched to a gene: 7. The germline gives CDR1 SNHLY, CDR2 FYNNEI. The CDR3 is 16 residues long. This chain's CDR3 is CASSYTGGRGNQPQHF. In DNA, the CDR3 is TGTGCCAGCAGTTATACAGGGGGCAGGGGCAATCAGCCCCAGCATTTT. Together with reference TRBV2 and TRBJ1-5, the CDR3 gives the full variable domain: EPEVTQTPSHQVTQMGQEVILRCVPISNHLYFYWYRQILGQKVEFLVSFYNNEISEKSEIFDDQFSVERPDGSNFTLKIRSTKLEDSAMYFCASSYTGGRGNQPQHFGDGTRLSIL.

This CDR3 is CASWGPDTQYF. In DNA form, the CDR3 reads TGTGCCAGCTGGGGGCCAGATACGCAGTATTTT. The chain links TRBV7-8 to TRBJ2-3, with TRBD1 as a possible D gene (6 bases). Germline values: CDR1 SGHVS, CDR2 FQNEAQ. V lost 8 bases, J lost 4 bases, and 7 bases lay in between. The CDR3 loop spans 11 amino acids.

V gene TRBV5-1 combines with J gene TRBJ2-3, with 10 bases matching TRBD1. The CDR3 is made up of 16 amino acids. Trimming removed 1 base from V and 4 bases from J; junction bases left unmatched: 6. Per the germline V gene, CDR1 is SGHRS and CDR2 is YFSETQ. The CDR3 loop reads CASSLTGQGRSDTQYF. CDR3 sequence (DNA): TGCGCCAGCAGCTTGACGGGACAGGGGAGGTCAGATACGCAGTATTTT.